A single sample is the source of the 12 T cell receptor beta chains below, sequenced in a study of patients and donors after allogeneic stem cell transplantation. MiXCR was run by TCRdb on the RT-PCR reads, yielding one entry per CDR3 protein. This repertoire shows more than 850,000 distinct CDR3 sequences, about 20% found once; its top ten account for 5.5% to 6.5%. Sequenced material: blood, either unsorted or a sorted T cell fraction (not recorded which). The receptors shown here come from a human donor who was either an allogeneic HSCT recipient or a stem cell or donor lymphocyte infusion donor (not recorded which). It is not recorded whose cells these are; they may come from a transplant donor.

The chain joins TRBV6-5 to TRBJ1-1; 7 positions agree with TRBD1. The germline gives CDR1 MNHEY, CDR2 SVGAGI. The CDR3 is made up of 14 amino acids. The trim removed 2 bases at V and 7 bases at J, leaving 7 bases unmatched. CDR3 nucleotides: TGTGCCAGCAGTTACCCCGGGACAGCGCATGAAGCTTTCTTT. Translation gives CASSYPGTAHEAFF.

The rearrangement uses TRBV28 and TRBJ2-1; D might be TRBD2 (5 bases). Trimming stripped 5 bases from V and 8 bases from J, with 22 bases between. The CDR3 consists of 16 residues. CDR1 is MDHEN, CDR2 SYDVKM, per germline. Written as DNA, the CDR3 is TGTGCCAGCAGTCCGCCCAGGAGGCTTTCTTTCCATGAGCAGTTCTTC. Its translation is CASSPPRRLSFHEQFF.

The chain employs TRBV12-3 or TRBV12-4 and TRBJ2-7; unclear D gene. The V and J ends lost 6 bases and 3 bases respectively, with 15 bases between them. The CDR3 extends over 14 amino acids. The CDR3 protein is CASSTATPYYEQYF. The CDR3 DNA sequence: TGTGCCAGCAGCACGGCCACACCCTACTACGAGCAGTACTTC.

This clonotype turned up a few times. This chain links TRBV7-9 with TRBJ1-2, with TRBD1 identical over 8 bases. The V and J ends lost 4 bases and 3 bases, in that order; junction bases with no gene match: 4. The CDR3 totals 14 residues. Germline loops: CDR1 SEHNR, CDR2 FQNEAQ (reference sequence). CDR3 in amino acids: CASSYTGGDYGYTF. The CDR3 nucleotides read TGTGCCAGCAGCTATACAGGGGGTGACTATGGCTACACCTTC.

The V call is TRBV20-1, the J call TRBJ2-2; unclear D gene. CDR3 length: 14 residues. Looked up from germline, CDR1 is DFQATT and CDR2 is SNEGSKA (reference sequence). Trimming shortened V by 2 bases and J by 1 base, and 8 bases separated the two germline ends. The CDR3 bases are TGCAGTGCTAGAAAGGACGGGAACACCGGGGAGCTGTTTTTT. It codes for CSARKDGNTGELFF.

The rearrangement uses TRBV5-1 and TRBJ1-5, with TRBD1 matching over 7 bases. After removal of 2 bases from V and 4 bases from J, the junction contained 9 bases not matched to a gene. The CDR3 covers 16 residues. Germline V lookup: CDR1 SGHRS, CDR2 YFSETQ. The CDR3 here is CASSFYPTGPNQPQHF. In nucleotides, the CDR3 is TGCGCCAGCAGCTTTTACCCGACAGGGCCAAATCAGCCCCAGCATTTT.

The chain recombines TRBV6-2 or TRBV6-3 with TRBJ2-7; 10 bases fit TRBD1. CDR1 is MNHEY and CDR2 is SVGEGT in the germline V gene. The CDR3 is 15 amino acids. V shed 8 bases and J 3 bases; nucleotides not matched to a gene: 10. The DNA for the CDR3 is TGTGCCAGCTATCGGAGCCGGGACAGGGGCTACGAGCAGTACTTC. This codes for CASYRSRDRGYEQYF.

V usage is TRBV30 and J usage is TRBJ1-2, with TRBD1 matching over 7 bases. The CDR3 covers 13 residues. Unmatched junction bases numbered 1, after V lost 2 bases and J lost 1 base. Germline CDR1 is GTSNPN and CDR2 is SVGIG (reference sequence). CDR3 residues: CAWSRDSNYGYTF. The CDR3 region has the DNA TGTGCCTGGAGTCGGGACAGTAACTATGGCTACACCTTC.

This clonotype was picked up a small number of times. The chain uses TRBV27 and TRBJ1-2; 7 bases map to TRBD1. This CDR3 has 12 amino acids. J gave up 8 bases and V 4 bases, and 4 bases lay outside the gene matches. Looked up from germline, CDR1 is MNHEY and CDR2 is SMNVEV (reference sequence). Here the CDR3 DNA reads TGTGCCAGCAGTTCGACAGGGACCGGCTACACCTTC. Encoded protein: CASSSTGTGYTF.

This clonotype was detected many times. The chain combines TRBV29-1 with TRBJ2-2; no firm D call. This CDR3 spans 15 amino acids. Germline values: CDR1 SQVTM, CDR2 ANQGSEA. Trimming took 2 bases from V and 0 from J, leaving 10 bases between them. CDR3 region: CSVETADANTGELFF. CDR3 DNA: TGCAGCGTTGAAACGGCAGACGCGAACACCGGGGAGCTGTTTTTT.

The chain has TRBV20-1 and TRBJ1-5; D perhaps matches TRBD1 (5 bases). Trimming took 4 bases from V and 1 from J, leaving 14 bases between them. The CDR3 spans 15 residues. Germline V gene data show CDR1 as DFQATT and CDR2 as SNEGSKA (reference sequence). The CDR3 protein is CSAKTPGASNQPQHF. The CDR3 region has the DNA TGCAGTGCTAAGACGCCTGGGGCGAGCAATCAGCCCCAGCATTTT.

CDR3: CASSEEEGGTEAFF. The DNA for the CDR3 is TGTGCCAGCAGTGAAGAAGAGGGGGGAACTGAAGCTTTCTTT. This chain links TRBV2 with TRBJ1-1; possible D gene TRBD1, 6 bases. Trimming removed 1 base from V and 5 bases from J, with 11 bases in between. Germline V gene sequence: CDR1 SNHLY, CDR2 FYNNEI. The CDR3 has 14 amino acids. The variable domain in full, completed from reference TRBV2 and TRBJ1-1, reads EPEVTQTPSHQVTQMGQEVILRCVPISNHLYFYWYRQILGQKVEFLVSFYNNEISEKSEIFDDQFSVERPDGSNFTLKIRSTKLEDSAMYFCASSEEEGGTEAFFGQGTRLTVV.